Below are 23 T cell receptor beta chains sequenced from a single sample in a study of identical twins. MiXCR, run by TCRdb on the 5' RACE reads, gives a single entry per CDR3 protein. The sample has roughly 1,500,000 distinct CDR3 sequences; around 33% are singletons. Sequenced sample: cord blood. These TCRs come from a newborn girl in good health.

V gene TRBV5-6 combines with J gene TRBJ2-2; 10 nucleotides line up with TRBD2. The CDR3 spans 17 residues. The trim removed 2 bases at V and 4 bases at J, leaving 8 bases unmatched. The germline gives CDR1 SGHDT, CDR2 YYEEEE. The CDR3 DNA reads as TGTGCCAGCAGCTTCCCTAGCGGGAGTTTTGCCACCGGGGAGCTGTTTTTT. As protein: CASSFPSGSFATGELFF.

V is TRBV10-3 and J is TRBJ2-2; 9 nucleotides match TRBD1. The CDR3 loop spans 15 amino acids. CDR1 is ENHRY, CDR2 SYGVKD, per germline. The junction had 3 bases not matched to a gene; V was cut back by 6 bases and J by 1 base. The CDR3 DNA reads as TGTGCCATCAGACCGGGACAGGGGAACACCGGGGAGCTGTTTTTT. This codes for CAIRPGQGNTGELFF.

This clonotype was detected a few times. This chain uses TRBV21-1 with TRBJ1-5. TRBV21-1 is marked as a pseudogene. The CDR3 spans 16 residues. Here the CDR3 reads CASSKLRAHSNQPQHF. The DNA for the CDR3 is TGTGCCAGCAGCAAACTCAGGGCTCATAGCAATCAGCCCCAGCATTTT.

A few counts support this clonotype. The chain links TRBV19 to TRBJ2-1; 7 nucleotides line up with TRBD1. The germline V gene has CDR1 LNHDA and CDR2 SQIVND (reference sequence). The CDR3 covers 14 residues. Unmatched junction bases numbered 8, after V lost 5 bases and J lost 7 bases. The DNA of the CDR3 is TGTGCCAGTAGTCCACAGGGGCTGAGGAATGAGCAGTTCTTC. The encoded protein is CASSPQGLRNEQFF.

This sequence joins TRBV7-2 and TRBJ1-3; TRBD1 matches at 8 bases. Trimming cost V 5 bases and J 4 bases; bases outside gene matches: 13. CDR1 and CDR2 (germline): SGHTA, FQGNSA. The CDR3 has 17 residues. The CDR3 here is CASSMRTGWATGNTIYF. DNA for the CDR3: TGTGCCAGCAGCATGCGGACAGGGTGGGCGACCGGAAACACCATATATTTT.

The chain recombines TRBV3-1 with TRBJ2-1, with a weak D call TRBD2 (6 bases). The DNA end favors TRBJ2-7, so the J call may be wrong. Per germline, CDR1 LGHDT and CDR2 YNNKEL (reference sequence). The CDR3 is 17 amino acids. The CDR3 loop is CASSQGDLSSSYNEQYF. DNA of the CDR3: TGTGCCAGCAGCCAAGGGGACTTAAGTAGCTCCTACAATGAGCAGTACTTC.

This chain joins TRBV20-1 and TRBJ2-7, with D possibly TRBD1 on 6 matching bases. Germline V CDR1 and CDR2: DFQATT, SNEGSKA (reference sequence). Trimming cost V 1 base and J 0 bases, with 16 bases left between them. The CDR3 totals 16 residues. Here the CDR3 reads CSARATDSIFSYEQYF. CDR3 DNA sequence: TGCAGTGCTAGAGCGACGGACAGTATATTCTCCTACGAGCAGTACTTC.

This clonotype was seen a handful of times. The chain carries TRBV20-1 and TRBJ2-5; the D is unclear. Germline CDR1 DFQATT, CDR2 SNEGSKA (reference sequence). Trimming stripped 0 bases from V and 1 base from J, with 18 bases between. The CDR3 consists of 17 residues. The CDR3: CSARDIGSWGIQETQYF. The CDR3 DNA sequence: TGCAGTGCTAGAGATATCGGTAGTTGGGGTATCCAAGAGACCCAGTACTTC.

This clonotype has ten or more counts. The chain is built from TRBV6-2 or TRBV6-3 and TRBJ2-5; D call uncertain. The closer fit of TRBJ2-7 to the DNA end suggests the J call may be wrong. The germline V gene has CDR1 MNHEY and CDR2 SVGEGT. This CDR3 has 11 amino acids. CDR3 nucleotides: TGTGCCAGCAGTTACTCGCGCGAGCAGTACTTC. It yields the protein CASSYSREQYF.

The genes are TRBV20-1 and TRBJ2-2; D is ambiguous. Trimming took 1 base from V and 3 from J, leaving 3 bases between them. The CDR3 has 12 residues. The germline V gene has CDR1 DFQATT and CDR2 SNEGSKA (reference sequence). CDR3 DNA: TGCAGTGCTAGAGGGGACACCGGGGAGCTGTTTTTT. This codes for CSARGDTGELFF.

This clonotype came up once. V and J are TRBV5-1 and TRBJ1-2; no clear D gene. V lost 1 base and J lost 4, with 17 bases in between. The germline gives CDR1 SGHRS, CDR2 YFSETQ. The CDR3 length is 16 residues. DNA for the CDR3: TGCGCCAGCAGCTTGACCGGCTCCCAGACCCCCTATGGCTACACCTTC. Translation: CASSLTGSQTPYGYTF.

Of note for this clonotype: One junction end disagrees with the germline gene, perhaps due to a read error. The chain uses TRBV24-1 and TRBJ2-1, with 8 bases fitting TRBD2. CDR3 length: 15 amino acids. Germline values: CDR1 KGHDR, CDR2 SFDVKD. This CDR3 is CATSDSGRSYSEQFF. CDR3 in DNA: TGTGCCACCAGCGACAGCGGGAGATCCTACAGTGAGCAGTTCTTC.

This chain uses TRBV4-2 with TRBJ2-7, with D unclear. The germline CDR1 and CDR2 sequences are LGHNA and YNFKEQ. The CDR3 runs to 17 residues. Trimming cost V 4 bases and J 0 bases, with 19 bases left between them. Here the CDR3 DNA reads TGTGCCAGCAGCCCTCACCTCAAGTCGTTAAGCTCCTACGAGCAGTACTTC. Protein: CASSPHLKSLSSYEQYF.

The J gene is TRBJ2-4, the V gene TRBV11-2; 11 nucleotides align to TRBD2. The closer fit of TRBJ2-7 to the DNA end suggests the J call may be wrong. Germline V CDR1 and CDR2: SGHAT, FQNNGV. The CDR3 length is 21 residues. The CDR3 loop reads CASSLVLVRGETSGSSYEQYF. CDR3 nucleotide sequence: TGTGCCAGCAGCTTAGTATTGGTGAGGGGTGAAACTAGCGGGAGTTCCTACGAGCAGTACTTC.

The J gene is TRBJ1-6, the V gene TRBV27, with 11 bases identical to TRBD1. Germline V gene lookup returns CDR1 MNHEY and CDR2 SMNVEV (reference sequence). The CDR3 is 16 residues long. The ends lost 3 bases at V and 7 bases at J; junction bases unmatched: 5. The CDR3 DNA follows: TGTGCCAGCAGTTTGCAGGGGACAGGGGGAAATTCACCCCTCCACTTT. This codes for CASSLQGTGGNSPLHF.

This clonotype appeared a few times. The chain carries TRBV7-8 and TRBJ2-3, with D possibly matching TRBD2 (5 bases). Germline assignment: CDR1 SGHVS and CDR2 FQNEAQ. The CDR3 runs 16 residues. The V and J ends lost 1 base and 0 bases respectively, with 11 bases between them. This chain's CDR3 is CASSLEASLSTDTQYF. CDR3 DNA: TGTGCCAGCAGCTTAGAGGCTAGCCTTAGCACAGATACGCAGTATTTT.

The table lists this clonotype with a few counts. This chain uses TRBV27 with TRBJ2-5, with D uncertain. The germline V gene has CDR1 MNHEY and CDR2 SMNVEV (reference sequence). The CDR3 runs 13 residues. Trimming removed 3 bases from V and 5 bases from J, with 10 bases in between. The CDR3 here is CASSFRMGETQYF. The DNA of the CDR3 is TGTGCCAGCAGTTTCAGGATGGGGGAGACCCAGTACTTC.

V is TRBV10-3 and J is TRBJ1-5; no definite D call. The CDR3 loop spans 13 amino acids. Germline lookup yields CDR1 ENHRY and CDR2 SYGVKD. V was pared by 2 bases and J by 1 base, with 3 bases between. CDR3 DNA: TGTGCCATCAGTGAGAAGAGCAATCAGCCCCAGCATTTT. Translation: CAISEKSNQPQHF.

This clonotype turned up a few times. The chain is built from TRBV7-9 and TRBJ2-5; 7 bases map to TRBD1. This CDR3 spans 15 amino acids. Germline trimming cut 5 bases from V and 4 bases from J; bases unmatched to any gene: 10. Per the germline V gene, CDR1 is SEHNR and CDR2 is FQNEAQ (reference sequence). CDR3 amino acids: CASSRLRDSRETQYF. Written as DNA, the CDR3 is TGTGCCAGCAGCCGACTACGGGACAGTAGAGAGACCCAGTACTTC.

Concerning this clonotype: A much larger clone sits a single nucleotide away, making a read error possible. V and J are TRBV12-3 or TRBV12-4 and TRBJ2-1, with D possibly matching TRBD2 (6 bases). This CDR3 has 14 residues. As DNA, the CDR3 is TGTGCCAACAGTTTCCTAGCGTTCTACAATGAGCAGTTCTTC. Encoded protein: CANSFLAFYNEQFF.

The chain carries TRBV4-2 and TRBJ2-4; D is perhaps TRBD2 (6 bases). TRBJ2-7 explains the end of the DNA better; the J call may be wrong. Germline V gene sequence: CDR1 LGHNA, CDR2 YNFKEQ. The CDR3 contains 18 residues. CDR3 bases: TGTGCCAGCAGCCAAGGAATACGTACGGGGGAGGCCACCTACGAGCAGTACTTC. This translates into CASSQGIRTGEATYEQYF.

The chain links TRBV20-1 to TRBJ1-4; 9 bases are a match to TRBD1. The CDR3 totals 15 residues. The germline V gene has CDR1 DFQATT and CDR2 SNEGSKA (reference sequence). V shed 5 bases, J shed 4 bases, and the junction held 8 bases outside the gene matches. This CDR3 is CSAHGTGSVNEKLFF. For the CDR3, the DNA is TGCAGTGCTCACGGGACAGGGTCCGTTAATGAAAAACTGTTTTTT.

J is TRBJ2-7 and V is TRBV7-2; 11 bases are a match to TRBD2. This CDR3 contains 18 residues. With V trimmed by 3 bases and J by 2 bases, 12 bases remained unmatched. From germline, CDR1 is SGHTA and CDR2 FQGNSA. CDR3 nucleotides: TGTGCCAGCAGCTTGCGCCGGGCTAGCGGGGGGTCTCCCTACGAGCAGTACTTC. Amino acid sequence: CASSLRRASGGSPYEQYF.